This TCR beta chain was captured by sequencing in a study of CD8+CD57+ T cells in acquired aplastic anemia. For the study at large: Sorted CD4+ plus CD8+ cells gave DNA averaging approximately 3.2 ug.

The study, taken as a whole, reports: Found in both controls and patients were some 30 CD8+ CDR3 sequences. Between the patient and control groups, CD8+ Simpson's diversity did not differ significantly.

With respect to this clonotype: The antigen remains undetermined.

V lost 2 bases, J lost 3 bases, and 3 bases stayed unmatched. CDR3 length: 15 residues. Per the germline V gene, CDR1 is MNHNS and CDR2 is SASEGT. Using genomic DNA as the template, TCR beta VDJ and CDR3 profiling was carried out. TCRdb reprocessed the reads with MiXCR, giving one entry per CDR3 protein. Among some 410,000 distinct CDR3 sequences listed, 60% to 80% were seen once. The rearrangement joins TRBV6-1 to TRBJ2-3, with 9 bases that match TRBD2. The source material was sorted CD4+, CD8+, or CD8+CD57+ T cells (not recorded which) from PBMCs. The clonotype was recovered from a human donor in good health, serving as a control. The CDR3 sequence is CASSEMAGGTDTQYF. The CDR3 nucleotides read TGTGCCAGCAGTGAAATGGCGGGGGGGACAGATACGCAGTATTTT.